The clone carrying this T cell receptor (beta chain) was detected ten times or more. This entry comes from a study of neurological immune-mediated disorders. The authors made cDNA by 5'RACE with 10-nucleotide random UMIs. TCRdb re-analysed the 5' RACE reads in MiXCR, keeping a single row per CDR3 protein. The data contain tens of thousands of distinct CDR3 sequences, about an eighth of them singletons. Germline V lookup: CDR1 SGHVS, CDR2 FQNEAQ. The CDR3 consists of 15 residues. The V end was cut by 0 bases, the J end by 2 bases, with 10 bases between. The sequencing input was PBMCs. The gene calls are TRBV7-8 and TRBJ2-5, with D possibly being TRBD2 (6 bases). The source is a man between 60 and 75 years old in good health. CDR3 sequence: CASSLANLAQETQYF. CDR3 DNA sequence: TGTGCCAGCAGCTTAGCGAACCTAGCGCAAGAGACCCAGTACTTC.